This is a list of T cell receptor beta chains from one sample in a study of blood T cell repertoires in COVID-19. This table comes from immunoSEQ multiplex PCR, and its TCRdb copy is limited to in-frame clones, with some not included. The table lists some 100,000 clones, approximately 92% of them singletons, with roughly 6.6% in the top ten. Specimen: peripheral blood. Receptors originate from a woman aged 55-70 years with active COVID-19. The CDR3 runs from the conserved cysteine through the conserved F or W.

v_gene: TRBV2; CDR3aa: CASSGSGEQFF
v_gene: TRBV6-2/TRBV6-3; CDR3aa: CASSYLASGVETQYF
v_gene: TRBV24-1; CDR3aa: CATSADRESVGTYGVQYF
v_gene: TRBV21-1; CDR3aa: CASSNSSEAFF
v_gene: TRBV4-2; CDR3aa: CASSQGGGDNYGYTF
v_gene: TRBV7-2; CDR3aa: CASSPGRWQQGYTF
v_gene: TRBV7-2; CDR3aa: CASSQDRGLTEAFF
v_gene: TRBV9; CDR3aa: CASSGRGRGDTQYF
v_gene: TRBV29-1; CDR3aa: CSAATLGHYGYTF
v_gene: TRBV7-2; CDR3aa: CASSPGTGGNQPQHF
v_gene: TRBV4-3; CDR3aa: CASSQGPEGTGLYGYTF
v_gene: TRBV3-1/TRBV3-2; CDR3aa: CASSHQGAPRLEQYF
v_gene: TRBV6-6; CDR3aa: CASGPQQFEKLFF
v_gene: TRBV11-2; CDR3aa: CASSLGGRRATDTQYF
v_gene: TRBV7-9; CDR3aa: CASSFPQANTF
v_gene: TRBV9; CDR3aa: CASSVQVGTGVTEAFF
v_gene: TRBV6-5; CDR3aa: CASSREPHYEQYF
v_gene: TRBV28; CDR3aa: CASSGSGAGQETQYF
v_gene: TRBV5-5; CDR3aa: CASSSGQGWNSPLHF
v_gene: TRBV28; CDR3aa: CASSWAGAMGNSPLHF
v_gene: TRBV19; CDR3aa: CASSMGQKNTGELFF
v_gene: TRBV2; CDR3aa: CASRPGAGGLYEQYF
v_gene: TRBV5-1; CDR3aa: CASSSQLRQGAEAFF
v_gene: TRBV10-3; CDR3aa: CAISESTGSFGGSNTDTQYF
v_gene: TRBV30; CDR3aa: CAWSVLNRPGTDTQYF
v_gene: TRBV28; CDR3aa: CASSAGNQPQHF
v_gene: TRBV11-2; CDR3aa: CASSLVAEGYNEQFF
v_gene: TRBV28; CDR3aa: CASSLGLAGALQETQYF
v_gene: TRBV7-2; CDR3aa: CASSLKVARNQETQYF